The entry below describes one T cell receptor beta chain. The data belong to a study of blood T cell repertoires in COVID-19. Across the study: The analysed material was cDNA or gDNA that came from T cells, B-cell-depleted T cells, or PBMCs.

Original handling: Estimation of nucleated cell counts was performed using reference gene primer amplification. TCRdb's copy holds only in-frame clones and misses some; the assay was immunoSEQ multiplex PCR. Clone size and V and J calls were adopted from that table, with D and trimming inferred from the DNA. The sample records more than 200,000 clones, more than 70% being singletons. Germline V lookup: CDR1 SGHNT, CDR2 YYREEE (reference sequence). The CDR3 consists of 15 residues. V lost 1 base, J lost 2 bases, and 10 bases lay in between. Participant ages covered about 18 to 89 years across about 25 US areas. The study assigned cohorts using participant-reported clinical history.

What was sequenced was PBMCs or T cells enriched from blood (not recorded which). The sequence came from a man aged 25-45 years with acute COVID-19. This chain uses TRBV5-4 with TRBJ1-3; D gene ambiguous. The CDR3 bases are TGTGCCAGCAGCTTGATGCGTGATACTGGAAACACCATATATTTT. Translated: CASSLMRDTGNTIYF.